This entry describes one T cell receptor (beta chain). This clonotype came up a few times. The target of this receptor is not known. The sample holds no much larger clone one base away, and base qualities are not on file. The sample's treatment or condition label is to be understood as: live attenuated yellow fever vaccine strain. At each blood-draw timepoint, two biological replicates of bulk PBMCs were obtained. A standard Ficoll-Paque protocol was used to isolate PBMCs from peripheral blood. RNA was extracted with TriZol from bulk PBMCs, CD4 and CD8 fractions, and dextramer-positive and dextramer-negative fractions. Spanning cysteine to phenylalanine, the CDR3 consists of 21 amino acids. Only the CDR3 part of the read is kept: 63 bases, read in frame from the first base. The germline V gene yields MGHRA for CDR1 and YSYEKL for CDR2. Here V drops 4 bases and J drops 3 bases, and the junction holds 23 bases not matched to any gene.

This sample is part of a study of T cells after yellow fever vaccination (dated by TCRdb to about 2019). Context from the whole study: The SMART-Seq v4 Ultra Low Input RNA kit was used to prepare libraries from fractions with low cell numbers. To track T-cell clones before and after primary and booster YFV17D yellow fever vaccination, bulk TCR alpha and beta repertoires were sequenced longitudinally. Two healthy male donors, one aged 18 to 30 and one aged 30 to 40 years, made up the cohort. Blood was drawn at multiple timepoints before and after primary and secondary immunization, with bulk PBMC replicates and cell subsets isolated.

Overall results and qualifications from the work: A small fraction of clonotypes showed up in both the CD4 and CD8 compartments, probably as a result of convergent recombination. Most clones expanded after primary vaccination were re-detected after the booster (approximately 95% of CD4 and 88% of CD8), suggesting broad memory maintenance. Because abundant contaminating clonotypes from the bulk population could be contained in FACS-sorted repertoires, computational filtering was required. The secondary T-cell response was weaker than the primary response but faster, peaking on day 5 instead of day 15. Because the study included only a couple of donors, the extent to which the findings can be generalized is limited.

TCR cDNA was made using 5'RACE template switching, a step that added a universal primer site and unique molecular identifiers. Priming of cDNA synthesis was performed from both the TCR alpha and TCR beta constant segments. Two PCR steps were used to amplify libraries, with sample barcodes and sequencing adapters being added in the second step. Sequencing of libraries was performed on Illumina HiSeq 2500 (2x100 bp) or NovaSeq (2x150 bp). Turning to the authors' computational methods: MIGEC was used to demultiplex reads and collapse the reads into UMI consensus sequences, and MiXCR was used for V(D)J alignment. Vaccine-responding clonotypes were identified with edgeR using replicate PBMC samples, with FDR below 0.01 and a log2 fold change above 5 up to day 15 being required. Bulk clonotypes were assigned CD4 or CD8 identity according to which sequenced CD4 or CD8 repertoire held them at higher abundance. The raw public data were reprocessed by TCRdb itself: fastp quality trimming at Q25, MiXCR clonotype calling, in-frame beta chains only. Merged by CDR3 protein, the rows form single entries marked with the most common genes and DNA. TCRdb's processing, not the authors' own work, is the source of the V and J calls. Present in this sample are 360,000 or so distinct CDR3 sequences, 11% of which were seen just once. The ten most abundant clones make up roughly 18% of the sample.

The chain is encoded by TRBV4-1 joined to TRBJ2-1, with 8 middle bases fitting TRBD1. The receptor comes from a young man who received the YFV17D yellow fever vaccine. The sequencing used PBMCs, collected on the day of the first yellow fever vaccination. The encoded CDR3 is CASSLGGRDRTLKFYYNEQFF. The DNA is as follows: TGCGCCAGCAGCCTAGGGGGTCGGGACAGGACACTTAAATTCTACTACAATGAGCAGTTCTTC.